Shown below are 14 T cell receptor beta chains from a single sample sequenced in a study of cytomegalovirus exposure and HLA in healthy donors. Primers: 60 Vbeta forward and 13 Jbeta reverse. The protocol was immunoSEQ multiplex PCR, while the TCRdb copy is restricted to in-frame clones and leaves out a portion. The repertoire includes 130,000 or so clones, around 84% of them detected once, and around 3% sits in the top ten. The sequenced material came from PBMCs. These receptors originate from a woman under 30 in good health and CMV-seropositive.

V usage is TRBV7-7 and J usage is TRBJ2-2; TRBD2 matches 8 bases. The length of the CDR3 is 15 residues. Germline V CDR1 and CDR2: SSHAT, FNYEAQ (reference sequence). After removal of 3 bases from V and 1 base from J, the junction contained 1 base not matched to a gene. The CDR3, as DNA: TGTGCCAGCAGCTTGGCGGGGGGGAACACCGGGGAGCTGTTTTTT. Translated: CASSLAGGNTGELFF.

V gene TRBV19 combines with J gene TRBJ1-6, with D possibly TRBD1 on 5 matching bases. V was shortened by 6 bases and J by 8 bases, with 20 bases between the two germline ends. The CDR3 consists of 16 residues. CDR1 is LNHDA and CDR2 is SQIVND in the germline V gene (reference sequence). CDR3 sequence: CASSSLQETVDSPLHF. The CDR3 coding sequence is TGTGCCAGTAGCTCCCTCCAAGAGACAGTCGATTCACCCCTCCACTTT.

The genes are TRBV4-1 and TRBJ2-1; 12 bases line up with TRBD2. The V gene end was trimmed by 3 bases and the J gene end by 1 base; junction bases not matched to a gene: 4. Looked up from germline, CDR1 is MGHRA and CDR2 is YSYEKL. This CDR3 spans 17 amino acids. Written as DNA, the CDR3 is TGCGCCAGCAGCCAGCTGACTAGCGGGAGATCCTACAATGAGCAGTTCTTC. Protein product: CASSQLTSGRSYNEQFF.

The chain joins TRBV7-6 to TRBJ2-3, with TRBD2 as a possible D gene (5 bases). CDR3 length: 15 amino acids. Trimming took 4 bases from V and 2 from J, leaving 13 bases between them. Germline loops: CDR1 SGHVS, CDR2 FNYEAQ. The chain's CDR3 is CASSSNGLHTDTQYF. The CDR3 DNA reads TGTGCCAGCAGCTCGAACGGACTCCACACAGATACGCAGTATTTT.

The CDR3 spells CASRGDRRNTGELFF. CDR3 bases: TGTGCCAGCAGGGGGGACAGGCGGAACACCGGGGAGCTGTTTTTT. This chain links TRBV25-1 with TRBJ2-2; 8 bases agree with TRBD1. Germline V gene lookup returns CDR1 MGHDK and CDR2 SYGVNS. This CDR3 has 15 residues. Unmatched junction bases numbered 4, after V lost 6 bases and J lost 1 base.

The chain has TRBV5-4 and TRBJ2-2; 10 bases fit TRBD1. The CDR3 is made up of 15 amino acids. With V trimmed by 4 bases and J by 8 bases, 8 bases remained unmatched. Germline V gene sequence: CDR1 SGHNT, CDR2 YYREEE (reference sequence). The DNA of the CDR3 is TGTGCCAGCAGCGTGACGGGGACAGGGGTGGGGGAGCTGTTTTTT. This gives the protein CASSVTGTGVGELFF. The full variable domain, with the rest looked up from reference TRBV5-4 and TRBJ2-2, is ETGVTQSPTHLIKTRGQQVTLRCSSQSGHNTVSWYQQALGQGPQFIFQYYREEENGRGNFPPRFSGLQFPNYSSELNVNALELDDSALYLCASSVTGTGVGELFFGEGSRLTVL.

The genes are TRBV13 and TRBJ2-1; D call uncertain. The CDR3 has 13 amino acids. The germline V gene has CDR1 PRHDT and CDR2 FYEKMQ (reference sequence). V was shortened by 4 bases and J by 4 bases, with 8 bases between the two germline ends. The CDR3 reads CASSSGRYNEQFF. Here the CDR3 DNA reads TGTGCCAGCAGCTCGGGTCGTTACAATGAGCAGTTCTTC.

Written as DNA, the CDR3 is TGTGCCAGCAGTTACTCGATGGTTAGCTACGAGCAGTACTTC. This sequence encodes CASSYSMVSYEQYF. The chain carries TRBV6-6 and TRBJ2-7; D is undetermined. Per the germline V gene, CDR1 is MNHNY and CDR2 is SVGAGI (reference sequence). The CDR3 spans 14 residues. Trimming left V 0 bases short and J 3 bases short, with 9 bases between.

The chain uses TRBV14 and TRBJ2-2; D possibly corresponds to TRBD1 (6 bases). The germline V and J ends were trimmed by 3 bases and 7 bases, with 12 bases remaining between them. The CDR3 length is 14 residues. CDR1 SGHDN and CDR2 FVKESK come from the germline V gene. This chain's CDR3 is CASSQVQGGGELFF. DNA of the CDR3: TGTGCCAGCAGCCAGGTACAGGGCGGCGGGGAGCTGTTTTTT.

The chain uses TRBV5-1 and TRBJ2-3, with TRBD2 matching 9 bases. This CDR3 region has 16 residues. The germline CDR1 and CDR2 sequences are SGHRS and YFSETQ. With V trimmed by 0 bases and J by 4 bases, 6 bases remained unmatched. CDR3 in DNA: TGCGCCAGCAGCTTGGCCCTGCGGGGGGGCCCAGATACGCAGTATTTT. It yields the protein CASSLALRGGPDTQYF.

Regarding this clone: A junction end diverges from the germline sequence, so it may reflect a read error. The chain recombines TRBV7-9 with TRBJ1-5, with D possibly TRBD1 on 5 matching bases. CDR1 is SEHNR and CDR2 is FQNEAQ in the germline V gene (reference sequence). The CDR3 is made up of 13 amino acids. The CDR3 protein is CSSSRVGDQPQHF. DNA for the CDR3: TGTTCCAGCAGCCGGGTAGGGGATCAGCCCCAGCATTTT.

CDR3 DNA: TGTGCCAGCAGCCCCCGGGGAGGGCCCAACGAGCAGTACTTC. Translated, it gives CASSPRGGPNEQYF. The chain uses TRBV7-9 and TRBJ2-5; 7 nucleotides match TRBD2. The J call may be faulty, since TRBJ2-7 better matches the DNA end. The V gene's germline CDR1 is SEHNR and CDR2 FQNEAQ (reference sequence). The CDR3 length is 14 residues.

The chain is built from TRBV5-1 and TRBJ2-7; 12 bases fit TRBD1. With 5 bases clipped from V and 7 bases from J, the junction kept 19 bases outside the gene matches. The CDR3 sequence is 18 residues long. Germline V gene data show CDR1 as SGHRS and CDR2 as YFSETQ. The CDR3 DNA follows: TGCGCCAGCAGTCTCTGGGGCCCTGGGACAGGGGGCTCTGGGGAGCAGTACTTC. This gives the protein CASSLWGPGTGGSGEQYF.

The rearrangement uses TRBV11-3 and TRBJ1-1; maybe TRBD1 (5 bases). Trimming took 5 bases from V and 5 from J, leaving 9 bases between them. Germline V gene lookup returns CDR1 SGHNT and CDR2 YENEEA. The CDR3 sequence is 12 residues long. The DNA for the CDR3 is TGTGCCAGCAGCAACCCAGGGACTGAAGCTTTCTTT. As protein: CASSNPGTEAFF.